The sequence of this T cell receptor beta chain was determined in a study of T cell clusters in autoimmune cytopenias. Study outcomes and limitations: Physiological T cell clusters of healthy donors were apparently absent in primary autoimmune cytopenia patients.

Multiplex touch-down PCR amplified TRB using TRB-A and TRB-B pools in one tube. TCRdb reprocessed the multiplex PCR reads, with one entry per CDR3 protein and no DNA. Reported are 5,500 or so distinct CDR3 sequences; the ten largest clones contain more than 6.5%. Some 38,000 genome equivalents of blood DNA were amplified for TRB. As concerns this clonotype: Its cognate antigen is unknown.

This same sample was also part of a study on T cell repertoires in aging, cancer and after chemotherapy. Per that paper: Millions of TCR reads made up the full dataset.

The specimen was peripheral blood. The source is a human donor in good health.

The CDR3 sequence: CASSYSRTRYSGYTF. The V and J genes are TRBV6-5 and TRBJ1-2. The CDR3 is made up of 15 amino acids. Germline V gives CDR1 MNHEY, CDR2 SVGAGI.